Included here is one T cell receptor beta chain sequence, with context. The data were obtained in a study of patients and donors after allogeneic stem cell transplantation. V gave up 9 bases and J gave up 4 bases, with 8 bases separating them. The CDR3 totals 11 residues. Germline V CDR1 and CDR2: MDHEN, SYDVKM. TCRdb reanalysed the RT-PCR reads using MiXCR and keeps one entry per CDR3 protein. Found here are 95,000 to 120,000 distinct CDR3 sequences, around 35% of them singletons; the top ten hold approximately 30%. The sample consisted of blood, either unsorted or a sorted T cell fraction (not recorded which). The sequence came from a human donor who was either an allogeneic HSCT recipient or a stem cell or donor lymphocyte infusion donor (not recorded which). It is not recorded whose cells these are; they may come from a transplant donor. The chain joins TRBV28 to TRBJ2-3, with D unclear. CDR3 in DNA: TGTGCCAGTCAGAGCGCAGATACGCAGTATTTT. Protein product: CASQSADTQYF.